The source of this T cell receptor beta chain is a study of T cell responses to AZD1222 COVID-19 vaccine. Study-level points and caveats: Of spike-specific TCRs, nearly half reportedly target regions left unmutated in variants. Spike regions recognized by vaccine-associated CD4 TCRs spanned the protein, led by 160-218 and 743-854.

Some clones are missing from TCRdb's copy, which holds only in-frame ones; the method was immunoSEQ multiplex PCR. The table includes more than 60,000 clones, roughly 90% detected once. About this clone itself: Its antigen is unidentified.

The CDR3 has 14 residues. Per germline, CDR1 SGDLS and CDR2 YYNGEE. Trimming took 2 bases from V and 3 from J; bases not matched to a gene: 5. This sequence was found in an adult in good health. The chain uses TRBV9 and TRBJ2-7; 7 bases are shared with TRBD2. The input for sequencing was peripheral blood, taken on day 0 of AZD1222 vaccination. As DNA, the CDR3 is TGTGCCAGCAGCGTGGCCCCTAGCGGCTACGAGCAGTACTTC. Residues: CASSVAPSGYEQYF.